A selection of T cell receptor beta chains follows, all from one sample in a study of spatial heterogeneity in lung cancer. TCRdb reanalysed the 5' RACE reads using MiXCR and keeps one entry per CDR3 protein. The sample gives 85,000 to 100,000 distinct CDR3 sequences, roughly 12% of which show up once; 35% to 45% is in the top ten. The starting material was PBMCs, obtained at surgery. Receptors were obtained from a male donor with early-stage non-small cell lung cancer. Both conserved end residues are part of each CDR3.

V gene	J gene	CDR3 protein
TRBV6-2/TRBV6-3	TRBJ2-3	CASSTSASTDTQYF
TRBV7-9	TRBJ1-3	CASSLYSGRVYSGNTIYF
TRBV20-1	TRBJ2-7	CSAPSGSYEQYF
TRBV24-1	TRBJ2-1	CATRRGGLYNEQFF
TRBV11-2	TRBJ2-7	CASSREQGTHEQYF
TRBV11-2	TRBJ2-2	CASSLDRFTGELFF
TRBV10-3	TRBJ1-5	CAIKREGADQPQHF
TRBV12-3/TRBV12-4	TRBJ2-3	CASSLEGTDTQYF
TRBV2	TRBJ2-5	CASSDSGLETQYF
TRBV28	TRBJ2-7	CASSIVQEQYF
TRBV12-3/TRBV12-4	TRBJ2-2	CASSSFGTGELFF
TRBV4-3	TRBJ2-1	CASSQGEAGGLREQFF
TRBV7-2	TRBJ2-5	CASSLTETQYF
TRBV14	TRBJ2-7	CASSQSYDSIYEQYF
TRBV20-1	TRBJ2-6	CSAFAGPGANVLTF
TRBV28	TRBJ2-5	CASSQAGAQETQYF
TRBV3-1	TRBJ1-1	CASSQGPSNTEAFF
TRBV6-2/TRBV6-3	TRBJ2-7	CASRRLAGAYEQYF
TRBV27	TRBJ2-7	CASSLGDPGQSYEQYF
TRBV4-1	TRBJ1-5	CASSHRDRTNQPQHF
TRBV7-2	TRBJ1-4	CASSLSRIGEKLFF
TRBV5-1	TRBJ1-1	CASSLNPDRGSTEAFF
TRBV2	TRBJ2-5	CASIGTEQETQYF
TRBV7-9	TRBJ2-1	CASSPQYNEQFF